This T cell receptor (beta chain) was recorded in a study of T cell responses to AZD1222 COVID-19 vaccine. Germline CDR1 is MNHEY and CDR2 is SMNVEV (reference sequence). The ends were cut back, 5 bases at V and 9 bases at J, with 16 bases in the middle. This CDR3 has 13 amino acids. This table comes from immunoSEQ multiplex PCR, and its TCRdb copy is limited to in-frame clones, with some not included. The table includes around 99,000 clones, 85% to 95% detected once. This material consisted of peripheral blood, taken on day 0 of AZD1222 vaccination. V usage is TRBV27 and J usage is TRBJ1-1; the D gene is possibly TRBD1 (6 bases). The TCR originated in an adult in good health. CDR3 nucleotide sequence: TGTGCCAGCAGTCCGAGGTCGGACAGACAAGCTTTCTTT. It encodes CASSPRSDRQAFF.